Sequencing of this T cell receptor (beta chain) was carried out in a study of response to subunit inactivated influenza vaccine. Worth noting for this clonotype: The antigen is not known.

TCRdb re-analysed the RT-PCR reads in MiXCR, keeping a single row per CDR3 protein. The table lists approximately 530,000 distinct CDR3 sequences, more than 7% of them singletons. V shed 0 bases and J 3 bases; nucleotides not matched to a gene: 5. Germline lookup yields CDR1 DFQATT and CDR2 SNEGSKA (reference sequence). The CDR3 has 16 residues. Study findings and constraints: The study's authors posited that every seasonal influenza vaccination enlists few new T cells.

The rearrangement joins TRBV20-1 to TRBJ2-1; 10 nucleotides agree with TRBD2. The TCR sequence derives from a man between 50 and 69 years old who received an inactivated influenza vaccine. The sequenced sample was PBMCs from blood, obtained 23 months after vaccination. The CDR3 sequence is CSARDLAGGFYNEQFF. CDR3 DNA: TGCAGTGCTAGAGACTTAGCGGGGGGATTCTACAATGAGCAGTTCTTC.